These 8 T cell receptor beta chains were all obtained from the same sample, sequenced in a study of cytomegalovirus exposure and HLA in healthy donors. The PCR used 60 Vbeta and 13 Jbeta primers. Measured with immunoSEQ multiplex PCR; TCRdb has only the in-frame clones, and not every one. The sample carries roughly 150,000 clones, approximately 70% recorded once. The sequenced material came from PBMCs. These receptors originate from a woman aged 55-70 years in good health and CMV-seropositive.

This chain uses TRBV6-1 with TRBJ1-4, with D maybe TRBD1 (6 bases). The CDR3 spans 16 residues. Trimming took 6 bases from V and 2 from J, leaving 16 bases between them. Germline V gene sequence: CDR1 MNHNS, CDR2 SASEGT. CDR3 region: CASREHHRATNEKLFF. As DNA, the CDR3 is TGTGCCAGCAGAGAACACCACAGGGCTACTAATGAAAAACTGTTTTTT.

V and J are TRBV6-5 and TRBJ1-1; no clear D. CDR3 length equals 15 residues. Per germline, CDR1 MNHEY and CDR2 SVGAGI. V lost 0 bases and J 1 base, leaving 9 bases between the germline ends. The CDR3 reads CASSYSRSQNTEAFF. CDR3 nucleotide sequence: TGTGCCAGCAGTTACTCGAGGAGTCAGAACACTGAAGCTTTCTTT.

The V gene is TRBV7-9, the J gene TRBJ2-7; D is ambiguous. V lost 3 bases and J lost 5, with 11 bases in between. Germline V gene lookup returns CDR1 SEHNR and CDR2 FQNEAQ (reference sequence). This CDR3 has 13 residues. The CDR3 bases are TGTGCCAGCAGCTTTTACGGGTCGGACGAGCAGTACTTC. Its translation: CASSFYGSDEQYF.

This chain links TRBV28 with TRBJ2-7, with D perhaps matching TRBD2 (6 bases). The CDR3 length is 15 residues. Germline V lookup: CDR1 MDHEN, CDR2 SYDVKM. V was trimmed by 8 bases and J by 11 bases, leaving 28 bases between them. DNA of the CDR3: TGTGCCAGCGAGAAAACCGGGGGTTTGGGCCGCTCTAAGTACTTC. Its protein product is CASEKTGGLGRSKYF.

This chain uses TRBV28 with TRBJ1-1, with TRBD1 as a possible D gene (5 bases). CDR1 MDHEN and CDR2 SYDVKM come from the germline V gene. The V gene lost 3 bases and the J gene lost 8 bases, with 16 bases spanning the gap. The CDR3 length is 14 residues. CDR3 bases: TGTGCCAGCAGTTTCCATCGACAGCCCCGAGAAGCTTTCTTT. Its translation is CASSFHRQPREAFF.

In this sample, this clone turned up a few times. The V call is TRBV19, the J call TRBJ1-2; TRBD1 is a possible D gene (6 bases). The germline V gene has CDR1 LNHDA and CDR2 SQIVND (reference sequence). The CDR3 loop spans 14 amino acids. V was pared by 4 bases and J by 4 bases, with 13 bases between. CDR3 nucleotides: TGTGCCAGTAGTACAGGGGTGTCGTTCTATGGCTACACCTTC. Translating gives CASSTGVSFYGYTF.

This clone was seen a few times. V usage is TRBV5-6 and J usage is TRBJ2-2, with 8 bases aligning to TRBD1. The CDR3 spans 15 residues. The ends lost 2 bases at V and 3 bases at J; junction bases unmatched: 3. The germline V gene has CDR1 SGHDT and CDR2 YYEEEE. As DNA, the CDR3 is TGTGCCAGCAGCTTATACAGGGGGTACACCGGGGAGCTGTTTTTT. This translates into CASSLYRGYTGELFF.

The J gene is TRBJ1-2, the V gene TRBV6-4, with 8 bases identical to TRBD1. CDR1 is MRHNA and CDR2 is SNTAGT in the germline V gene. Trimming cost V 0 bases and J 8 bases; bases outside gene matches: 2. The CDR3 spans 13 residues. The CDR3 here is CASSDSTGVGYTF. CDR3 nucleotides: TGTGCCAGCAGTGACTCGACAGGGGTCGGCTACACCTTC.